This T cell receptor (beta chain) was sequenced for a study of identical twins. Study results and limitations: Fewer insertions were carried by abundant cord blood beta clonotypes, but none was seen in memory repertoires.

Concerning this clonotype: Its cognate antigen is unknown.

Template switching created a universal primer site, and the cDNA included unique molecular identifiers. TCRdb called the 5' RACE reads again in MiXCR, with one record for every CDR3 protein. The sample records about 490,000 distinct CDR3 sequences, nearly 15% being singletons. V lost 7 bases, J lost 0 bases, and 13 bases lay in between. The CDR3 is made up of 15 amino acids. CDR1 is MNHEY, CDR2 SMNVEV, per germline (reference sequence). These data were likewise used in another study, on yellow fever vaccine responses in identical twins.

This receptor was obtained from a woman aged 18-29 years in good health. The sample taken for sequencing was CD4+ T cells sorted from blood. V is TRBV27 and J is TRBJ1-5; the D is unclear. In nucleotides, the CDR3 is TGTGCCAGCACCCCAAGGTGGGCTAGCAATCAGCCCCAGCATTTT. Amino acid sequence: CASTPRWASNQPQHF.